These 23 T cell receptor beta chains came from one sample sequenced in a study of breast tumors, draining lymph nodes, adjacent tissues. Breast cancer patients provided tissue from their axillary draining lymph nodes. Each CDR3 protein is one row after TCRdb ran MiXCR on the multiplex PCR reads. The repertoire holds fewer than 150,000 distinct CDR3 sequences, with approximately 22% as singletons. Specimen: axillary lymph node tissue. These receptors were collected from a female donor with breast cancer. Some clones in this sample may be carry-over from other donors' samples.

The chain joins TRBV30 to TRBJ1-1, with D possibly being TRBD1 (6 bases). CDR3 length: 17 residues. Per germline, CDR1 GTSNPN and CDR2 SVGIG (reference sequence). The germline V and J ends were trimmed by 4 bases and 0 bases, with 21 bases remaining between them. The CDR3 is CAWNWGTGDTLNTEAFF. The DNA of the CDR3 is TGTGCCTGGAATTGGGGGACCGGGGACACATTGAACACTGAAGCTTTCTTT.

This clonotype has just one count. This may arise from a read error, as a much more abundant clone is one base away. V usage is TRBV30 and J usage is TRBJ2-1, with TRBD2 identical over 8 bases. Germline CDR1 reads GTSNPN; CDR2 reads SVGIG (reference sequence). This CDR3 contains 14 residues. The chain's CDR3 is CAWRSGSDYNEQLF. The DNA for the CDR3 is TGTGCCTGGAGGAGCGGGAGCGACTACAATGAGCAGCTCTTC.

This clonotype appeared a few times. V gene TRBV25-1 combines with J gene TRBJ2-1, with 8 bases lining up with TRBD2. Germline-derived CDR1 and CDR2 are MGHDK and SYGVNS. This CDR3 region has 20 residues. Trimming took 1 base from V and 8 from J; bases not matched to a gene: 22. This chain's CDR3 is CASSEFGGGLTPIHYDEQFF. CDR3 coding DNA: TGTGCCAGCAGTGAATTCGGGGGGGGTTTAACGCCCATCCATTACGATGAGCAGTTCTTC.

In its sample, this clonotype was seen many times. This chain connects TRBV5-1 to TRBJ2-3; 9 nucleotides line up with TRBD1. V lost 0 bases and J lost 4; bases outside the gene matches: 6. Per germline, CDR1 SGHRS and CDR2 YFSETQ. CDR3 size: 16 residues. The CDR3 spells CASSLVGQGSADTQYF. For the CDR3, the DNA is TGCGCCAGCAGCTTGGTAGGACAGGGGAGCGCAGATACGCAGTATTTT.

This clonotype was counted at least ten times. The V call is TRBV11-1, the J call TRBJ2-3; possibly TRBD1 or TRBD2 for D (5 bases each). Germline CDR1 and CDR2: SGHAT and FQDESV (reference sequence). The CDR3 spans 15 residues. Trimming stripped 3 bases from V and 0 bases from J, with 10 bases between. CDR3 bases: TGTGCCAGCAGCTTGGGACGGATAAGCACAGATACGCAGTATTTT. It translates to CASSLGRISTDTQYF.

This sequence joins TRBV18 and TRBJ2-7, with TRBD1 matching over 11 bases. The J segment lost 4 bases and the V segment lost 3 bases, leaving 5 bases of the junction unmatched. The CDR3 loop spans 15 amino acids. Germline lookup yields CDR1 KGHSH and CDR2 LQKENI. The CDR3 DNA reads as TGTGCCAGCTCACCTGGACAGGGGGCGGTTTACGAGCAGTACTTC. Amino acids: CASSPGQGAVYEQYF.

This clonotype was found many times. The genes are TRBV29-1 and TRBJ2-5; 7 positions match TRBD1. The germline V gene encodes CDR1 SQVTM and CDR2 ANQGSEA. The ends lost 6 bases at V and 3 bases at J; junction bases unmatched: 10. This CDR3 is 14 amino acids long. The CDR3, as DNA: TGCAGCGTGGATATTTTCGGGACAGAAGAGACCCAGTACTTC. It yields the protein CSVDIFGTEETQYF.

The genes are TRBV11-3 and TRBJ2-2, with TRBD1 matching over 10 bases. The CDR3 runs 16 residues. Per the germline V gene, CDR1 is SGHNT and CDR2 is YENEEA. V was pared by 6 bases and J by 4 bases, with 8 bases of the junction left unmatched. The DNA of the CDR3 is TGTGCCAGCAGGTCCTCCGGGACAGGGGCCACCGGGGAGCTGTTTTTT. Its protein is CASRSSGTGATGELFF.

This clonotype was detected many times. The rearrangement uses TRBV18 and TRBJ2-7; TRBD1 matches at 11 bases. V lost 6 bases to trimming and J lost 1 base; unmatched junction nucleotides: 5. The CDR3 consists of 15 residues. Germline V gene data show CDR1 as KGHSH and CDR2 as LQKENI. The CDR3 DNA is TGTGCCAGCTCGTCGGACAGGGGGCTTTCCTACGAGCAGTACTTC. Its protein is CASSSDRGLSYEQYF.

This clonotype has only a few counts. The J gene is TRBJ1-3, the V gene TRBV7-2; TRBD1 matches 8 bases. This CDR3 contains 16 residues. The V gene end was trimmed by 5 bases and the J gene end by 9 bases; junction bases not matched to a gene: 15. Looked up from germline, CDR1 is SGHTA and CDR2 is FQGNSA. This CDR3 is CASSQTGEEARATIYF. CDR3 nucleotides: TGTGCCAGCAGCCAGACAGGGGAGGAGGCGAGGGCCACCATATATTTT.

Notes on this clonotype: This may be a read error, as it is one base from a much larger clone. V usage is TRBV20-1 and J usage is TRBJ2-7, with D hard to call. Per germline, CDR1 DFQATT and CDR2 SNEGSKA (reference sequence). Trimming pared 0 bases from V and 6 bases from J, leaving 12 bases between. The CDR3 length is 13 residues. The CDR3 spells CSARDRIFLEQYF. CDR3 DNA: TGCAGTGCTAGAGATCGGATCTTCCTCGAGCAGTACTTC.

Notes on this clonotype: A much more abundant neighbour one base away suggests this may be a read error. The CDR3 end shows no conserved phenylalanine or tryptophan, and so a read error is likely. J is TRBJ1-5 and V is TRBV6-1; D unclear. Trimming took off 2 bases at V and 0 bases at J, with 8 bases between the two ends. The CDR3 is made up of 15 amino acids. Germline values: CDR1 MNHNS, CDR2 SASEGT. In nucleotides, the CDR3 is TGTGCCAGCAGTGAATTGGTCAATAGCAATCAGCCCCAGCATCTT. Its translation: CASSELVNSNQPQHL.

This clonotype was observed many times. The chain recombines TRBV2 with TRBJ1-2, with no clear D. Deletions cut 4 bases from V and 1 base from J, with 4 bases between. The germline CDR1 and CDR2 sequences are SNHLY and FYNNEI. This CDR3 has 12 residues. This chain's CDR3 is CASSARNYGYTF. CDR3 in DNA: TGTGCCAGCAGTGCCCGTAACTATGGCTACACCTTC.

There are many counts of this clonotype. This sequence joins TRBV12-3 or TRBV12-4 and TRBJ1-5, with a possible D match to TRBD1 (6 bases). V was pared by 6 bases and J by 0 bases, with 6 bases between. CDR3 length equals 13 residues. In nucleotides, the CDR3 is TGTGCCAGCAGGGACAGTAGCAATCAGCCCCAGCATTTT. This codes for CASRDSSNQPQHF.

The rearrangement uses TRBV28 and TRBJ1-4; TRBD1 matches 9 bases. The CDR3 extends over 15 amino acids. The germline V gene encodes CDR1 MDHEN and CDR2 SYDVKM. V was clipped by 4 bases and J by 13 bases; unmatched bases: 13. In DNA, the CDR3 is TGTGCCAGCAGTTCCCCCGGGACAGGGACGCCAGGACTGTTTTTT. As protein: CASSSPGTGTPGLFF.

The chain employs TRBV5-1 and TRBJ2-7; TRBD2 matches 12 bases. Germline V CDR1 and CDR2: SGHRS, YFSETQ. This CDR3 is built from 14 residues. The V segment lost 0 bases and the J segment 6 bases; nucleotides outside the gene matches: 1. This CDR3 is CASSLGTSGTEQYF. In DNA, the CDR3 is TGCGCCAGCAGCTTGGGGACTAGCGGGACCGAGCAGTACTTC.

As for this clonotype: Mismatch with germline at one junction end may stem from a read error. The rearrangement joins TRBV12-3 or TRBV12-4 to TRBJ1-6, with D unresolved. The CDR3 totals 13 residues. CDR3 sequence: CACSLTGSHQLHF. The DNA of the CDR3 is TGTGCCTGCAGCTTAACGGGATCCCACCAGCTCCACTTT.

In DNA, the CDR3 is TGTGCCAGCAGTTTACCAGGACTTAATGAAAAACTGTTTTTT. Residues: CASSLPGLNEKLFF. J is TRBJ1-4 and V is TRBV28; D is unclear. CDR1 is MDHEN, CDR2 SYDVKM, per germline. Trimming stripped 2 bases from V and 4 bases from J, with 8 bases between. The CDR3 runs 14 residues.

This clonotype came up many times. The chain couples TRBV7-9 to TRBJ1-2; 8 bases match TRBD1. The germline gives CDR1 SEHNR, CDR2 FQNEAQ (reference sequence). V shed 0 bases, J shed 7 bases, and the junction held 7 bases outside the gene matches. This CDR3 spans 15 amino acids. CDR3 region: CASSLARTGSGGYTF. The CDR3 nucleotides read TGTGCCAGCAGCTTAGCCCGGACAGGGTCGGGTGGCTACACCTTC.

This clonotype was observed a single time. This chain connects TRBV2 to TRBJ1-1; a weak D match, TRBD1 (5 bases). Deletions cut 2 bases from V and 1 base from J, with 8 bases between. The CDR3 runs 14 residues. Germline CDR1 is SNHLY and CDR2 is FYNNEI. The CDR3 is CASSEQGRNTEAFF. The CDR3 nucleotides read TGTGCCAGCAGTGAACAGGGTAGGAACACTGAAGCTTTCTTT.

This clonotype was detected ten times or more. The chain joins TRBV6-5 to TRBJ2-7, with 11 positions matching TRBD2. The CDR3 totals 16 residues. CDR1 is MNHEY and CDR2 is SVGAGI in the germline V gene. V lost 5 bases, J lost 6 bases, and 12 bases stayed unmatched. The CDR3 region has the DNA TGTGCCAGCAGTCGCCTTACTAGCGGGAGAGCGAGCGAGCAGTACTTC. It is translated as CASSRLTSGRASEQYF.

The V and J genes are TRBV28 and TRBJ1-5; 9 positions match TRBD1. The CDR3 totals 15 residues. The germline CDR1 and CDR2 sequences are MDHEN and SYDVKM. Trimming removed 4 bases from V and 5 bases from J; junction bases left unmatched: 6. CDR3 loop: CASSSPGQGYQPQHF. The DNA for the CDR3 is TGTGCCAGCAGTTCCCCGGGACAGGGTTATCAGCCCCAGCATTTT.

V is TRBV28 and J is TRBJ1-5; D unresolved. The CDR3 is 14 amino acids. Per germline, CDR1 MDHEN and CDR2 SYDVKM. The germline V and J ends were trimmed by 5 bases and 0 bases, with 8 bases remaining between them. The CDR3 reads CASSHNPSNQPQHF. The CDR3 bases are TGTGCCAGCAGTCATAATCCTAGCAATCAGCCCCAGCATTTT.